This TCR beta chain originates from a study of T cell repertoires in cytomegalovirus infection. Germline lookup yields CDR1 SGHTA and CDR2 FQGNSA. V dropped 3 bases and J dropped 7 bases, with 10 bases sitting between them. This CDR3 contains 12 residues. This clonotype turned up a few times. Each CDR3 protein gets one entry after TCRdb re-called the reads with MiXCR. The sample contains some 180,000 distinct CDR3 sequences, about 18% of which appear only once. The genes are TRBV7-2 and TRBJ2-7; D might be TRBD2 (5 bases). The TCR originated in a human donor in good health (CMV status not recorded). Some clones in this sample may be carry-over from other donors' samples. Sequenced: CD8+ T cells from PBMCs. The CDR3 bases are TGTGCCAGCAGCTTTGGAGGAGTTGAGCAGTACTTC. It translates to CASSFGGVEQYF.